The 11 T cell receptor beta chains in this list originate from one sample, sequenced in a study of blood T cell repertoires in COVID-19. Produced via immunoSEQ multiplex PCR; TCRdb's table is partial and in-frame only. The repertoire consists of just under 350,000 clones, with about nine tenths occurring once and the leading ten covering more than 5%. The specimen sequenced was peripheral blood. Source of these receptors: a woman in her forties or fifties with COVID-19, enrolled during active disease.

This chain connects TRBV3-1 (or the pseudogene TRBV3-2) to TRBJ2-1, with D possibly being TRBD2 (7 bases). Looked up from germline, CDR1 is LGHDT and CDR2 is YNNKEL (reference sequence). The CDR3 consists of 14 residues. Trimming removed 1 base from V and 9 bases from J, with 13 bases in between. This chain's CDR3 is CASSQGQGRGEQFF. The CDR3 region has the DNA TGTGCCAGCAGCCAAGGCCAGGGGAGGGGTGAGCAGTTCTTC.

This chain connects TRBV5-4 to TRBJ2-7; D possibly corresponds to TRBD2 (6 bases). CDR1 SGHNT and CDR2 YYREEE come from the germline V gene (reference sequence). CDR3 length: 15 amino acids. V shed 4 bases and J shed 4 bases, with 18 bases lying between them. The CDR3 DNA reads TGTGCCAGCAGCCTCTCAGCGGGTGTAGCGTACGAGCAGTACTTC. Its translation: CASSLSAGVAYEQYF.

The rearrangement uses TRBV3-1 (or the pseudogene TRBV3-2) and TRBJ2-1; tentative D call: TRBD2 (6 bases). Germline CDR1 is LGHDT and CDR2 is YNNKEL (reference sequence). Trimming stripped 7 bases from V and 4 bases from J, with 11 bases between. The CDR3 sequence is 13 residues long. CDR3 sequence reads: CASKAGPYNEQFF. For the CDR3, the DNA is TGTGCCAGCAAGGCGGGGCCTTACAATGAGCAGTTCTTC.

The chain is built from TRBV27 and TRBJ1-1; weak D call: TRBD1 (5 bases). CDR3 length: 16 residues. Germline CDR1 reads MNHEY; CDR2 reads SMNVEV (reference sequence). V was pared by 4 bases and J by 8 bases, with 23 bases between. As DNA, the CDR3 is TGTGCCAGCAGTTCGCGTTACGGGACTCCAGTGGCGGAAGCTTTCTTT. Its protein product is CASSSRYGTPVAEAFF.

The V gene is TRBV7-8, the J gene TRBJ1-4; 10 nucleotides match TRBD1. Germline-derived CDR1 and CDR2 are SGHVS and FQNEAQ. The CDR3 runs 14 residues. Trimming removed 5 bases from V and 9 bases from J; junction bases left unmatched: 6. This CDR3 is CASSRGQGGQKLFF. The CDR3 DNA follows: TGTGCCAGCAGCCGCGGACAGGGGGGCCAAAAACTGTTTTTT.

The chain has TRBV6-5 and TRBJ1-1; D is unclear. There are 13 residues in the CDR3. With 7 bases removed from V and 4 bases from J, the gap between germline ends came to 13 bases. Germline CDR1 is MNHEY and CDR2 is SVGAGI. As DNA, the CDR3 is TGTGCCAGCATTCCTACTTCCGGCACTGAAGCTTTCTTT. Translated: CASIPTSGTEAFF.

The chain has TRBV2 and TRBJ1-2, with D tentatively TRBD1 (5 bases). The CDR3 covers 13 residues. The germline V and J ends were trimmed by 6 bases and 1 base, with 9 bases remaining between them. CDR1 is SNHLY, CDR2 FYNNEI, per germline. The CDR3 DNA follows: TGTGCCAGCAGGCCGACAGTTAACTATGGCTACACCTTC. This translates into CASRPTVNYGYTF.

The chain links TRBV19 to TRBJ2-7; 9 bases are a match to TRBD1. The germline gives CDR1 LNHDA, CDR2 SQIVND (reference sequence). J gave up 3 bases and V 5 bases, and 8 bases lay outside the gene matches. There are 15 residues in the CDR3. CDR3 loop: CASSFTGGVLYEQYF. The DNA of the CDR3 is TGTGCCAGTAGTTTTACAGGGGGCGTACTCTACGAGCAGTACTTC. Complete variable domain (other parts from reference TRBV19 and TRBJ2-7): DGGITQSPKYLFRKEGQNVTLSCEQNLNHDAMYWYRQDPGQGLRLIYYSQIVNDFQKGDIAEGYSVSREKKESFPLTVTSAQKNPTAFYLCASSFTGGVLYEQYFGPGTRLTVT.

V usage is TRBV21-1 and J usage is TRBJ2-7; the table's D call TRBD1 went unverified against the DNA. TRBV21-1 represents a pseudogene. This CDR3 has 16 amino acids. CDR3 loop: CASSKGECRTTTGQYF. CDR3 sequence (DNA): TGTGCCAGCAGCAAAGGCGAGTGTCGGACAACTACCGGGCAGTACTTC.

Concerning this clone: This CDR3 is also generated by other DNA sequences in the sample. V is TRBV18 and J is TRBJ2-5; unclear D gene. The CDR3 runs to 12 residues. CDR1 is KGHSH, CDR2 LQKENI, per germline. The V end was cut by 1 base, the J end by 4 bases, with 4 bases between. CDR3 in amino acids: CASSPRGETQYF. The CDR3 nucleotides read TGTGCCAGCTCACCACGCGGAGAGACCCAGTACTTC.

V gene TRBV7-9 combines with J gene TRBJ2-3; D might be TRBD2 (6 bases). Per the germline V gene, CDR1 is SEHNR and CDR2 is FQNEAQ (reference sequence). CDR3 length: 16 amino acids. V was shortened by 2 bases and J by 3 bases, with 15 bases between the two germline ends. This CDR3 is CASSLPGVGVTDTQYF. The CDR3 nucleotides read TGTGCCAGCAGCTTACCGGGGGTGGGAGTGACAGATACGCAGTATTTT.